The present T cell receptor (beta chain) was sequenced within a study of T-cell reconstitution after alpha-beta-depleted transplantation in children. Germline CDR1 reads MNHEY; CDR2 reads SVGEGT. Trimming pared 2 bases from V and 12 bases from J, leaving 26 bases between. The CDR3 totals 17 residues. This clonotype has at least ten counts. Its target is unknown. The authors prepared the TCRbeta library with unique molecular identifiers. TCRdb processed the PCR reads anew with MiXCR; each CDR3 protein has one entry. The table records 250,000 or so distinct CDR3 sequences, 6.5% to 10% of them present only once. Notes on the study in general: Elevated TCRbeta diversity at day 60 was traced, in some patients, to surviving recipient T cells and thymic progenitors. The study reportedly traced alpha-beta T cells about two months after transplant to several hundred expanded graft clones.

The rearrangement joins TRBV6-2 or TRBV6-3 to TRBJ2-1; D tentatively fits TRBD1 or TRBD2 (5 bases each). The sample here was PBMCs, mostly from graft donor cells, taken 180 days after TCRalphabeta/CD19-depleted stem cell transplant. The sequence was obtained from a male patient younger than 18 who had a stem cell transplant for acute lymphoblastic leukemia, so the T cells may come from the graft donor. The CDR3 region is CASSYPKGEGPPKGQFF. Written as DNA, the CDR3 is TGTGCCAGCAGTTACCCTAAGGGAGAGGGGCCGCCCAAGGGGCAGTTCTTC.